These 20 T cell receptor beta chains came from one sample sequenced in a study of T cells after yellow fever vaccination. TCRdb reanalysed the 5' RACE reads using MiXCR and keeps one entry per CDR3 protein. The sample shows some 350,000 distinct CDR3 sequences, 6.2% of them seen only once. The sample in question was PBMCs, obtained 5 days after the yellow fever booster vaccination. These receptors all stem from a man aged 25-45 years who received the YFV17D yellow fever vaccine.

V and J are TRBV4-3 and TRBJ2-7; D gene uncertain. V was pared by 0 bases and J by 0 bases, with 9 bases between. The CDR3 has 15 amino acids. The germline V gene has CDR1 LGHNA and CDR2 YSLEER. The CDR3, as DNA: TGCGCCAGCAGCCAAGATCTTCGCCCCTCCTACGAGCAGTACTTC. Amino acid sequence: CASSQDLRPSYEQYF.

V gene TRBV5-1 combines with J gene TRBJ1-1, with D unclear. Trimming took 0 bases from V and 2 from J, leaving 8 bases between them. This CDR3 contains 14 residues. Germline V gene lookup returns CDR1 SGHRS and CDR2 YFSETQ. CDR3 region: CASSLGQTNTEAFF. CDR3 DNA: TGCGCCAGCAGCTTGGGACAAACTAACACTGAAGCTTTCTTT.

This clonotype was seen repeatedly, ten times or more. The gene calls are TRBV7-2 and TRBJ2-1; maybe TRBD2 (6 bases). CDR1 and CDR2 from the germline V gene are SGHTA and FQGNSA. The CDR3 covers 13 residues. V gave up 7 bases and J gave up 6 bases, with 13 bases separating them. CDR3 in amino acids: CASTLGLFNEQFF. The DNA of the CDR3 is TGTGCCAGCACCCTGGGACTCTTCAATGAGCAGTTCTTC.

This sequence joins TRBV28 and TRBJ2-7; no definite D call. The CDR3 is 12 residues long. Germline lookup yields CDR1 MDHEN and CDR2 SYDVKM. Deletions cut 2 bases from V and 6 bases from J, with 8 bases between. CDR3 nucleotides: TGTGCCAGCAGTTTAAGAATGGGCGAGCAGTACTTC. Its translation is CASSLRMGEQYF.

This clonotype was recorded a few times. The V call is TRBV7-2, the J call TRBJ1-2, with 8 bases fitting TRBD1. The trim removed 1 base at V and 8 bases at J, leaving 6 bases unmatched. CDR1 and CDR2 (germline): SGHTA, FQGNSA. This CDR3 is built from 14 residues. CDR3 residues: CASSLGRTGIGYTF. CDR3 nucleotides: TGTGCCAGCAGCTTAGGGAGGACAGGGATAGGCTACACCTTC.

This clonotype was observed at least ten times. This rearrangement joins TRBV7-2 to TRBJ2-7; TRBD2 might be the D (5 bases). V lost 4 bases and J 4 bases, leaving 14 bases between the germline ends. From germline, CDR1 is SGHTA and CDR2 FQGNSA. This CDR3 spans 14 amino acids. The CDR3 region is CASSYGLPRYEQYF. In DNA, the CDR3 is TGTGCCAGCAGCTACGGACTGCCTCGGTACGAGCAGTACTTC.

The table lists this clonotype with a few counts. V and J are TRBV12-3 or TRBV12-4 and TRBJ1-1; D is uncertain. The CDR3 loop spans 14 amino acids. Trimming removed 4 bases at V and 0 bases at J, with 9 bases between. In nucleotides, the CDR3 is TGTGCCAGCAGTTCGGATCATATGAACACTGAAGCTTTCTTT. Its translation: CASSSDHMNTEAFF.

CDR3 loop: CASSTPLAGGLGTQYF. CDR3 bases: TGTGCCAGCAGCACCCCGTTAGCGGGAGGGCTTGGTACGCAGTATTTT. This chain joins TRBV27 and TRBJ2-3; 11 bases fit TRBD2. The CDR3 is 16 amino acids. Germline V gene lookup returns CDR1 MNHEY and CDR2 SMNVEV (reference sequence). After removal of 6 bases from V and 8 bases from J, the junction contained 13 bases not matched to a gene.

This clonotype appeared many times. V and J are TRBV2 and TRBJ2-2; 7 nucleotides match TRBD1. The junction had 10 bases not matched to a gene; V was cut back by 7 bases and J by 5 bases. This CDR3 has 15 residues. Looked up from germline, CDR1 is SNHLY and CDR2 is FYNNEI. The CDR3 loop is CASTSTGRGTGELFF. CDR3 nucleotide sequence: TGTGCCAGCACTTCGACAGGGCGAGGGACCGGGGAGCTGTTTTTT.

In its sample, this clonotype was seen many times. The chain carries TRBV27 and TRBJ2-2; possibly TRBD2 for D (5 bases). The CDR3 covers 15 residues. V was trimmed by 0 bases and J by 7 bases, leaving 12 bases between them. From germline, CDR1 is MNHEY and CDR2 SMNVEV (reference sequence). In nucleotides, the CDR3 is TGTGCCAGCAGTTTATCCGCCCGGGGTATCGGGGAGCTGTTTTTT. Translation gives CASSLSARGIGELFF.

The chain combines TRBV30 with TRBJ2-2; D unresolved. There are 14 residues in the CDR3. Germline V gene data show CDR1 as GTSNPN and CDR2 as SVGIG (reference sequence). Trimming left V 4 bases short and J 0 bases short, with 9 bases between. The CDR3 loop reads CAWIWGSNTGELFF. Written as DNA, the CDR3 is TGTGCCTGGATTTGGGGATCGAACACCGGGGAGCTGTTTTTT.

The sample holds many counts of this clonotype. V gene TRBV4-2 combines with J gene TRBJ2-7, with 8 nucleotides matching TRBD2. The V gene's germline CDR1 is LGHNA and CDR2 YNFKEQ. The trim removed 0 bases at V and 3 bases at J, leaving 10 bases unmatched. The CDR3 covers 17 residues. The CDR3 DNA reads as TGTGCCAGCAGCCAAGAGATTAGCGGGGAGGTTAACTACGAGCAGTACTTC. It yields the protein CASSQEISGEVNYEQYF.

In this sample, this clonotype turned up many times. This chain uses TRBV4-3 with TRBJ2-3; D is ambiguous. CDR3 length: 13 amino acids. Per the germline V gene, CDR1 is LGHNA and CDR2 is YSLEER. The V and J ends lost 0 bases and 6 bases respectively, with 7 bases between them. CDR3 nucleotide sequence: TGCGCCAGCAGCCAAGAGTTGTTCGATACGCAGTATTTT. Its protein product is CASSQELFDTQYF.

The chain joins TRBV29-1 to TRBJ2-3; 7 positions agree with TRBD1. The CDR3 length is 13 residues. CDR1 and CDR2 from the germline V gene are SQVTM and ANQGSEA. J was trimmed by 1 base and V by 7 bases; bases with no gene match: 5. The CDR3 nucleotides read TGCAGCGCCAGACAGGGTGGCACAGATACGCAGTATTTT. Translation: CSARQGGTDTQYF.

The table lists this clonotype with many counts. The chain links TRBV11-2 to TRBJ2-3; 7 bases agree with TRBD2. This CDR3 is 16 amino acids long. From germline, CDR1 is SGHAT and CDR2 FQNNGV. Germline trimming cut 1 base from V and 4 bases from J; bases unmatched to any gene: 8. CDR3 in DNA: TGTGCCAGCAGCTTAGGGCTAGCGGTAAGGGCAGATACGCAGTATTTT. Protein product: CASSLGLAVRADTQYF.

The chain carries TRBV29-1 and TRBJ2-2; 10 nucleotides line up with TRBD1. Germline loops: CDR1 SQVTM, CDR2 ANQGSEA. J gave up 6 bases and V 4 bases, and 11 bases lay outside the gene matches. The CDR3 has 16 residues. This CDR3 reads CSVAGDRGTLAGELFF. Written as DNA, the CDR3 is TGCAGCGTTGCGGGGGACAGGGGAACGTTAGCCGGGGAGCTGTTTTTT.

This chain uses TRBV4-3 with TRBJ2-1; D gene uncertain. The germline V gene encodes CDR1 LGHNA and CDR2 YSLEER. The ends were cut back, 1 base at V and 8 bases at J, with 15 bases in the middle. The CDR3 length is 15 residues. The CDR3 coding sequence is TGCGCCAGCAGCCAAGGGTTAAGTCTCTCCGATGAGCAGTTCTTC. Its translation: CASSQGLSLSDEQFF.

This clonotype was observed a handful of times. CDR3 region: CASSLHSGQETQYF. In DNA form, the CDR3 reads TGTGCCAGCAGTTTACATTCAGGCCAAGAGACCCAGTACTTC. The V call is TRBV28, the J call TRBJ2-5, with D uncertain. V shed 2 bases and J shed 1 base, with 8 bases lying between them. Looked up from germline, CDR1 is MDHEN and CDR2 is SYDVKM. The CDR3 spans 14 residues.

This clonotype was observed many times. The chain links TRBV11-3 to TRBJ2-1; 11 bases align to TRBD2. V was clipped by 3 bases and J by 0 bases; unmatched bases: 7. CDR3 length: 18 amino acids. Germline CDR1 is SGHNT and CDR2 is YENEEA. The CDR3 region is CASSLGLAGGISYNEQFF. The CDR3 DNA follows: TGTGCCAGCAGCTTGGGTCTAGCGGGAGGTATCTCCTACAATGAGCAGTTCTTC.

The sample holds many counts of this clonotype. CDR3 residues: CASSLLAVEQYF. The CDR3, as DNA: TGTGCCAGCAGCTTATTGGCAGTCGAGCAGTACTTC. V usage is TRBV7-2 and J usage is TRBJ2-7; unclear D gene. Germline assignment: CDR1 SGHTA and CDR2 FQGNSA. This CDR3 comprises 12 residues. Trimming pared 2 bases from V and 6 bases from J, leaving 8 bases between.